This T cell receptor (beta chain) appears in the sequencing data of a study of T cells in Graves' hyperthyroidism and ophthalmopathy. Germline lookup yields CDR1 DFQATT and CDR2 SNEGSKA (reference sequence). V was clipped by 4 bases and J by 0 bases; unmatched bases: 6. The CDR3 contains 17 residues. An approximately 9.8 ml volume of fresh peripheral blood provided the PBMCs. As to this clonotype: The antigen is unknown.

Study conclusions and caveats: Most expanded thyroid clonotypes above 0.001 recurred in blood.

TCR beta CDR3 regions were amplified from RNA. First-round RT-PCR targeting the TCR CDR3 was performed with the HTBI primer set. From the multiplex PCR reads, TCRdb called clonotypes with MiXCR, one entry per CDR3 protein. Of about 760,000 distinct CDR3 sequences in the sample, about a third were seen once. The chain employs TRBV20-1 and TRBJ1-6; 10 bases match TRBD1. The sequence was obtained from a woman aged 40-49 years with Graves' hyperthyroidism. The sample comprised blood. DNA of the CDR3: TGCAGTGCTATCGGACAGGGGGGGAGCTCCTATAATTCACCCCTCCACTTT. As protein: CSAIGQGGSSYNSPLHF.